Presented here are 18 T cell receptor beta chains from one specimen sequenced in a study of cytomegalovirus exposure and HLA in healthy donors. The PCR employed 60 Vbeta primers together with 13 Jbeta primers. Sequencing used immunoSEQ multiplex PCR; TCRdb keeps in-frame clones, though not all of them. Here the sample table reports around 40,000 clones. The material sequenced was PBMCs. The receptors here all came from a man in his forties or fifties in good health and CMV-seropositive.

The rearrangement uses TRBV7-2 and TRBJ2-2; the match to TRBD2 covers 15 bases. Germline trimming cut 4 bases from V and 7 bases from J; bases unmatched to any gene: 4. Germline CDR1 SGHTA, CDR2 FQGNSA. The CDR3 spans 16 residues. CDR3 sequence (DNA): TGTGCCAGCAGCTGGACTAGCGGGAGGGTGAACGGGGAGCTGTTTTTT. Protein sequence: CASSWTSGRVNGELFF.

This rearrangement joins TRBV19 to TRBJ2-2, with D uncertain. Germline CDR1 and CDR2: LNHDA and SQIVND (reference sequence). The CDR3 has 14 residues. The ends were cut back, 3 bases at V and 0 bases at J, with 5 bases in the middle. Written as DNA, the CDR3 is TGTGCCAGTAGTATTTTATCGAACACCGGGGAGCTGTTTTTT. Its protein is CASSILSNTGELFF.

The chain recombines TRBV7-9 with TRBJ1-1; 8 bases line up with TRBD1. Looked up from germline, CDR1 is SEHNR and CDR2 is FQNEAQ (reference sequence). V shed 1 base and J 7 bases; nucleotides not matched to a gene: 2. The CDR3 covers 13 residues. This CDR3 reads CASSLDRGGEAFF. In nucleotides, the CDR3 is TGTGCCAGCAGCTTAGACAGGGGGGGTGAAGCTTTCTTT. The entire variable domain, with the rest obtained from reference TRBV7-9 and TRBJ1-1, is as follows: DTGVSQNPRHKITKRGQNVTFRCDPISEHNRLYWYRQTLGQGPEFLTYFQNEAQLEKSRLLSDRFSAERPKGSFSTLEIQRTEQGDSAMYLCASSLDRGGEAFFGQGTRLTVV.

This rearrangement joins TRBV5-1 to TRBJ2-5; D is possibly TRBD2 (5 bases). The CDR3 is 16 amino acids. V dropped 0 bases and J dropped 4 bases, with 16 bases sitting between them. Germline CDR1 and CDR2: SGHRS and YFSETQ. CDR3: CASSLAEGVTGETQYF. In DNA, the CDR3 is TGCGCCAGCAGCTTGGCCGAGGGAGTGACGGGAGAGACCCAGTACTTC.

The chain joins TRBV4-1 to TRBJ2-3, with 11 nucleotides matching TRBD1. Germline V CDR1 and CDR2: MGHRA, YSYEKL. V lost 4 bases to trimming and J lost 5 bases; unmatched junction nucleotides: 8. The CDR3 runs 16 residues. The CDR3 is CASSPLGQGDRDTQYF. The CDR3 nucleotides are TGCGCCAGCAGCCCCTTGGGACAGGGGGATAGAGATACGCAGTATTTT.

This chain uses TRBV4-1 with TRBJ2-7, with 7 nucleotides matching TRBD2. V gave up 1 base and J gave up 6 bases; unmatched junction bases: 6. Germline V lookup: CDR1 MGHRA, CDR2 YSYEKL. This CDR3 region has 14 residues. The CDR3 coding sequence is TGCGCCAGCAGCCAAGTCGGCGGGACTACCGAGCAGTACTTC. It translates to CASSQVGGTTEQYF.

J is TRBJ2-7 and V is TRBV18; TRBD1 agrees at 8 bases. Unmatched junction bases numbered 5, after V lost 2 bases and J lost 5 bases. The germline CDR1 and CDR2 sequences are KGHSH and LQKENI. The CDR3 loop spans 14 amino acids. For the CDR3, the DNA is TGTGCCAGCTCACCAGTCAGGGGGCTGGACGAGCAGTACTTC. The encoded protein is CASSPVRGLDEQYF.

The V call is TRBV29-1, the J call TRBJ2-1; 11 nucleotides match TRBD1. CDR3 length equals 16 residues. Per the germline V gene, CDR1 is SQVTM and CDR2 is ANQGSEA. V shed 7 bases, J shed 8 bases, and the junction held 16 bases outside the gene matches. CDR3 loop: CSAKPYRDRGSDEQFF. For the CDR3, the DNA is TGCAGCGCGAAACCCTACCGGGACAGGGGGAGCGATGAGCAGTTCTTC.

The rearrangement uses TRBV27 and TRBJ2-5; no reliable D call. Germline assignment: CDR1 MNHEY and CDR2 SMNVEV (reference sequence). V lost 6 bases to trimming and J lost 2 bases, with 13 bases between them. The CDR3 sequence is 14 residues long. CDR3 coding DNA: TGTGCCAGCAGCCCCTCACATATACAAGAGACCCAGTACTTC. Translated: CASSPSHIQETQYF.

The chain is built from TRBV18 and TRBJ2-7; possibly TRBD1 for D (7 bases). Trimming left V 5 bases short and J 0 bases short, with 20 bases between. The germline V gene has CDR1 KGHSH and CDR2 LQKENI. The CDR3 runs to 17 residues. In nucleotides, the CDR3 is TGTGCCAGCTCAACCCCCGTCGGAGGGGGCCTCTCCTACGAGCAGTACTTC. Encoded protein: CASSTPVGGGLSYEQYF. The full variable domain, with the rest looked up from reference TRBV18 and TRBJ2-7, is NAGVMQNPRHLVRRRGQEARLRCSPMKGHSHVYWYRQLPEEGLKFMVYLQKENIIDESGMPKERFSAEFPKEGPSILRIQQVVRGDSAAYFCASSTPVGGGLSYEQYFGPGTRLTVT.

The genes are TRBV10-3 and TRBJ2-3; 9 bases match TRBD2. CDR1 and CDR2 from the germline V gene are ENHRY and SYGVKD. The CDR3 is 17 residues long. Germline trimming cut 2 bases from V and 2 bases from J; bases unmatched to any gene: 8. CDR3 residues: CAISEGGRAPNTDTQYF. The CDR3 nucleotides read TGTGCCATCAGTGAGGGCGGGAGGGCCCCGAACACAGATACGCAGTATTTT.

The rearrangement uses TRBV18 and TRBJ2-7; 8 bases agree with TRBD2. V trimming: 3 bases; J trimming: 3 bases; junction bases outside the gene matches: 7. Germline V gene data show CDR1 as KGHSH and CDR2 as LQKENI. The CDR3 sequence is 15 residues long. The CDR3 loop is CASSPSGRRDYEQYF. CDR3 sequence (DNA): TGTGCCAGCTCACCCAGCGGGAGAAGGGACTACGAGCAGTACTTC.

This chain links TRBV19 with TRBJ2-4; TRBD2 matches 14 bases. Germline V CDR1 and CDR2: LNHDA, SQIVND (reference sequence). J lost 15 bases, V lost 5 bases, and 12 bases had no gene match. The CDR3 loop spans 15 amino acids. The CDR3 region has the DNA TGTGCCAGTAGTTCCTCCGGGACTAGCGGGAGTCGGACGTACTTC. Its protein product is CASSSSGTSGSRTYF. The variable domain in full, completed from reference TRBV19 and TRBJ2-4, reads DGGITQSPKYLFRKEGQNVTLSCEQNLNHDAMYWYRQDPGQGLRLIYYSQIVNDFQKGDIAEGYSVSREKKESFPLTVTSAQKNPTAFYLCASSSSGTSGSRTYFGAGTRLSVL.

J is TRBJ1-5 and V is TRBV7-9; D call uncertain. V lost 5 bases and J 0 bases, leaving 5 bases between the germline ends. Germline assignment: CDR1 SEHNR and CDR2 FQNEAQ (reference sequence). This CDR3 region has 13 residues. This chain's CDR3 is CASSPDSNQPQHF. In DNA, the CDR3 is TGTGCCAGCAGCCCAGATAGCAATCAGCCCCAGCATTTT.

V gene TRBV19 combines with J gene TRBJ2-1, with 8 positions matching TRBD1. The trim removed 4 bases at V and 0 bases at J, leaving 8 bases unmatched. The CDR3 covers 17 residues. Germline lookup yields CDR1 LNHDA and CDR2 SQIVND (reference sequence). The CDR3 sequence is CASSNPRQGSSYNEQFF. The CDR3 DNA is TGTGCCAGTAGTAATCCGCGACAGGGGAGCTCCTACAATGAGCAGTTCTTC.

CDR3 DNA: TGTGCCAGCAGCCGTTCCCGTGGGCTGTCCTACGAGCAGTACTTC. Encoded protein: CASSRSRGLSYEQYF. V and J are TRBV27 and TRBJ2-7; D is unresolved. CDR1 is MNHEY and CDR2 is SMNVEV in the germline V gene (reference sequence). V was clipped by 6 bases and J by 1 base, with 16 bases between them. The CDR3 totals 15 residues.

The V and J genes are TRBV6-6 and TRBJ1-1; possible D gene TRBD1, 6 bases. CDR3 length: 12 residues. Trimming stripped 7 bases from V and 4 bases from J, with 10 bases between. CDR1 and CDR2 (germline): MNHNY, SVGAGI (reference sequence). The CDR3 protein is CASTTGRTEAFF. CDR3 nucleotides: TGTGCCAGCACCACAGGGCGCACTGAAGCTTTCTTT.

This chain joins TRBV7-2 and TRBJ1-5; D is ambiguous. Germline loops: CDR1 SGHTA, CDR2 FQGNSA. The V and J ends lost 3 bases and 3 bases respectively, with 6 bases between them. The CDR3 contains 13 residues. CDR3 in DNA: TGTGCCAGCAGCTTCCAGGCCAATCAGCCCCAGCATTTT. As protein: CASSFQANQPQHF. The complete variable domain, with remaining parts taken from reference TRBV7-2 and TRBJ1-5, reads GAGVSQSPSNKVTEKGKDVELRCDPISGHTALYWYRQSLGQGLEFLIYFQGNSAPDKSGLPSDRFSAERTGGSVSTLTIQRTQQEDSAVYLCASSFQANQPQHFGDGTRLSIL.